This T cell receptor beta chain appears in the sequencing data of a study of blood T cell repertoires in COVID-19. Profiling relied on immunoSEQ multiplex PCR, and the TCRdb table lists in-frame clones only, not all of them. The table shows around 130,000 clones, with roughly 82% occurring only once. The CDR3 contains 12 residues. Germline CDR1 is PRHDT and CDR2 is FYEKMQ (reference sequence). V was clipped by 6 bases and J by 5 bases, with 10 bases between them. The sample consisted of peripheral blood. V is TRBV13 and J is TRBJ1-1; D may be TRBD1 (5 bases). The receptor was isolated from a human donor in a cohort sampled during active COVID-19. The CDR3 loop is CASRAGSTEAFF. The DNA for the CDR3 is TGTGCCAGCAGGGCAGGGTCAACTGAAGCTTTCTTT.